This T cell receptor (beta chain) derives from a study of T-cell reconstitution after alpha-beta-depleted transplantation in children (dated by TCRdb to about 2016). Notes on the research overall: Using TCR repertoire profiling, the study followed T-cell immune reconstitution in a quantitative way in children after TCRalphabeta/CD19-depleted allogeneic hematopoietic cell transplantation. The paper as a whole reports these results and caveats: Apparently early alphabetaT-cell count recovery about two months after transplant reportedly relied on only several hundred rapidly expanded clones derived from non-depleted graft cells. Hyperexpanded clone frequencies declined over subsequent months; after one year, T-cell counts and TCRbeta diversity were mostly attributed to newly produced T cells. In some patients, the high TCRbeta diversity seen at day 60 was put down to recipient T cells and intrathymic progenitors that had survived conditioning.

Ends trimmed: V by 1 base, J by 0 bases; bases unmatched to a gene: 1. As encoded in the germline V gene, CDR1 is SGHRS while CDR2 is YFSETQ. The CDR3 numbers 15 residues from cysteine through phenylalanine. Only the CDR3 portion is preserved as DNA: 45 bases, with reading frame beginning at the first base. Interpreted using the paper, the treatment or condition label stands for: allogeneic hematopoietic cell transplantation with graft depleted of TCRalphabeta T cells and CD19 B cells. Transplant recipients were children who received TCRalphabeta/CD19-depleted allogeneic hematopoietic cell grafts. The library was made by PCR. Sequencing was carried out with an Illumina HiSeq 2500. Molecular barcoding was employed in the preparation of TCR libraries, with unique molecular identifiers being used to normalize TCRbeta repertoire quantification. In TCRdb, the public reads were trimmed at Q25 with fastp and aligned with MiXCR, with productive beta chains retained. Here each entry gathers all rows of one CDR3 protein and keeps the most common genes and DNA. This sample comprises around 580,000 distinct CDR3 sequences, 25% to 30% of them detected only once. The ten top clones hold about 35% of the sample.

Worth noting for this clonotype: The antigen it binds to is not known. No much larger clone is present one base from it, and per-base qualities are unavailable.

The sample consisted of PBMCs, taken before TCRalphabeta/CD19-depleted stem cell transplant. The V and J genes are TRBV5-1 and TRBJ2-1; 7 of the junction bases match TRBD2. This TCR derives from a boy under two years old with Wiskott-Aldrich syndrome, due to receive a stem cell transplant. The DNA sequence is given as TGCGCCAGCAGCTTGACTAGCGACTCCTACAATGAGCAGTTCTTC. Its translation reads: CASSLTSDSYNEQFF.